This T cell receptor beta chain originates from a study of Graves' ophthalmopathy and Graves' hyperthyroidism. Background on the study: Peripheral blood (taken before any treatment) was collected at initial diagnosis.

Researchers took RNA transcripts and amplified TCR beta CDR3 regions from them. Amplification began with first-round RT-PCR using HTBI primers, then second-round multiplex PCR was performed. TCRdb fed the multiplex PCR reads into MiXCR, producing one record per CDR3 protein. The table includes 740,000 or so distinct CDR3 sequences, roughly 40% detected once. This CDR3 is built from 14 residues. Germline V gene data show CDR1 as MGHDK and CDR2 as SYGVNS. Trimming pared 1 base from V and 7 bases from J, leaving 8 bases between. At least ten counts were recorded for this clonotype. The sequence derives from an adult man with Graves' ophthalmopathy. The chain links TRBV25-1 to TRBJ1-6; D remains unclear. Sequencing used peripheral blood. This CDR3 reads CASSEWVANSPLHF. The CDR3 coding sequence is TGTGCCAGCAGTGAATGGGTCGCGAATTCACCCCTCCACTTT.